This T cell receptor (beta chain) stems from a study of blood T cell repertoires in COVID-19. The overall study: Some COVID-19 samples were acute and others convalescent; all came from the United States, Italy and Spain. T cells, B-cell-depleted T cells, or PBMCs provided the cDNA or gDNA that served as material.

In its sample, this clone was seen a few times. Original data processing: Amplification with reference gene primers provided the estimates of nucleated cell counts. This table comes from immunoSEQ multiplex PCR, and its TCRdb copy is limited to in-frame clones, with some not included. Clone size and V and J calls were adopted from that table, with D and trimming inferred from the DNA. The data show over 70,000 clones, about 80% seen once. Germline CDR1 reads SGDLS; CDR2 reads YYNGEE. This CDR3 contains 16 residues. V lost 0 bases to trimming and J lost 3 bases; unmatched junction nucleotides: 7. The sample taken for sequencing was peripheral blood. The chain uses TRBV9 and TRBJ1-1; 8 bases are shared with TRBD1. The clonotype originates from a human donor in a cohort sampled during active COVID-19. In DNA, the CDR3 is TGTGCCAGCAGCGTAGGGACAGGGAGTAAGGACACTGAAGCTTTCTTT. Protein sequence: CASSVGTGSKDTEAFF.